This entry lists 11 T cell receptor beta chains sequenced from one sample in a study of Ad26.COV2.S vaccination and SARS-CoV-2 variants. Noted treatment: around 19 received Ad26.COV2.S at low or high dose, single or two shots; about 5 received placebo; per-sample allocation not given. Vaccine and placebo recipients were sampled on day 63 after the first injection. This table comes from immunoSEQ multiplex PCR, and its TCRdb copy is limited to in-frame clones, with some not included. The sample yields some 340,000 clones, around 81% seen once. The sample was peripheral blood, taken in a trial of Ad26.COV2.S vaccine versus placebo. The receptors were sampled from a person aged 18-65 years who received the Ad26.COV2.S COVID-19 vaccine or a placebo.

The chain is built from TRBV27 and TRBJ1-2; possible D gene TRBD1, 5 bases. The ends were cut back, 5 bases at V and 7 bases at J, with 14 bases in the middle. The CDR3 is 13 residues long. Germline lookup yields CDR1 MNHEY and CDR2 SMNVEV (reference sequence). The CDR3 region is CASSRGTSSGYTF. DNA of the CDR3: TGTGCCAGCAGTCGCGGGACGTCTAGTGGCTACACCTTC.

The chain couples TRBV7-9 to TRBJ1-5; 9 positions match TRBD1. The V and J ends lost 0 bases and 0 bases, in that order; junction bases with no gene match: 9. The CDR3 runs 19 residues. The germline gives CDR1 SEHNR, CDR2 FQNEAQ (reference sequence). CDR3 sequence: CASSLAPGQGLYSNQPQHF. CDR3 coding DNA: TGTGCCAGCAGCTTAGCTCCGGGACAGGGACTATATAGCAATCAGCCCCAGCATTTT.

The V call is TRBV2, the J call TRBJ1-2; TRBD1 might be the D (5 bases). The V end lost 4 bases, the J end lost 2 bases, and 8 bases lay between the germline ends. The germline gives CDR1 SNHLY, CDR2 FYNNEI. This CDR3 has 13 amino acids. CDR3 DNA: TGTGCCAGCAGTGGAGGGGCAAACTATGGCTACACCTTC. Residues: CASSGGANYGYTF.

The V and J genes are TRBV6-1 and TRBJ1-5; possibly TRBD1 for D (6 bases). CDR1 is MNHNS, CDR2 SASEGT, per germline. V shed 2 bases and J shed 6 bases, with 14 bases lying between them. This CDR3 is built from 15 residues. The DNA of the CDR3 is TGTGCCAGCAGTGAACACAGGGATGGTGGTCAGCCCCAGCATTTT. The encoded protein is CASSEHRDGGQPQHF.

Only one count was recorded for this clone. The chain is built from TRBV7-2 and TRBJ1-2, with D possibly matching TRBD1 (6 bases). CDR3 size: 14 residues. CDR1 and CDR2 from the germline V gene are SGHTA and FQGNSA. Deletions cut 4 bases from V and 5 bases from J, with 14 bases between. As DNA, the CDR3 is TGTGCCAGCAGCTCGCAAGGGGGGGGATATGGCTACACCTTC. It is translated as CASSSQGGGYGYTF.

This clone was found a few times. The V and J genes are TRBV28 and TRBJ1-5, with TRBD1 matching 8 bases. Per germline, CDR1 MDHEN and CDR2 SYDVKM. The CDR3 has 16 amino acids. V trimming: 3 bases; J trimming: 6 bases; junction bases outside the gene matches: 10. DNA for the CDR3: TGTGCCAGCAGTTTCGGGCAGGGGGCGATCGGTCAGCCCCAGCATTTT. Amino acids: CASSFGQGAIGQPQHF.

This clone showed up just once. This sequence joins TRBV9 and TRBJ1-2, with D unclear. Per germline, CDR1 SGDLS and CDR2 YYNGEE. CDR3 size: 15 residues. Trimming shortened V by 0 bases and J by 8 bases, and 17 bases separated the two germline ends. In DNA form, the CDR3 reads TGTGCCAGCAGCGTAGTCAATTCGGATCCCACGGGCTACACCTTC. Encoded protein: CASSVVNSDPTGYTF.

This chain uses TRBV19 with TRBJ2-7; D uncertain. The CDR3 consists of 16 residues. Trimming took 10 bases from V and 2 from J, leaving 24 bases between them. Germline assignment: CDR1 LNHDA and CDR2 SQIVND (reference sequence). CDR3 amino acids: CATSLYGRIPTYEQYF. Written as DNA, the CDR3 is TGTGCCACCTCTCTTTACGGTAGGATCCCTACCTACGAGCAGTACTTC.

The rearrangement links TRBV9 to TRBJ2-7, with no clear D. Germline V gene sequence: CDR1 SGDLS, CDR2 YYNGEE. Trimming cost V 0 bases and J 5 bases, with 12 bases left between them. This CDR3 region has 14 residues. The CDR3 sequence is CASSVGGLVHEQYF. The CDR3 DNA follows: TGTGCCAGCAGCGTAGGGGGATTAGTCCACGAGCAGTACTTC.

J is TRBJ1-2 and V is TRBV28; 9 bases map to TRBD1. The CDR3 contains 16 residues. The germline V gene encodes CDR1 MDHEN and CDR2 SYDVKM. J was trimmed by 1 base and V by 8 bases; bases with no gene match: 11. The CDR3 region has the DNA TGTGCCAGCCGCCGGGGACAGGGTGGGGATAACTATGGCTACACCTTC. It translates to CASRRGQGGDNYGYTF.

The gene calls are TRBV3-1 (or the pseudogene TRBV3-2) and TRBJ2-7; 8 nucleotides agree with TRBD1. Germline assignment: CDR1 LGHDT and CDR2 YNNKEL (reference sequence). V shed 4 bases and J 4 bases; nucleotides not matched to a gene: 12. The CDR3 runs 16 residues. The CDR3 DNA reads TGTGCCAGCAGCCCCTCTCTTGGACAGGGATCTTACGAGCAGTACTTC. The encoded protein is CASSPSLGQGSYEQYF.